These T cell receptor beta chains were read from a single sample in a study of T cell responses to AZD1222 COVID-19 vaccine. Data came from immunoSEQ multiplex PCR; TCRdb stores just in-frame clones and leaves some out. The data show about 130,000 clones, 90% seen once. The sequenced sample was peripheral blood, obtained on day 0 of AZD1222 vaccination. The source is an adult in good health. Each CDR3 is given with its conserved first and last residue. A D gene is named only where the DNA matches it firmly. Some rows mark clone size as missing; the rest say once, few, many or name a class of expanded clone.

>TRBV6-2/TRBV6-3|NA|TRBJ2-7|NA
TGTGCCAGCAGTTACCCCTACTACGAGCAGTACTTC
CASSYPYYEQYF
>TRBV9|NA|TRBJ2-7|NA
TGTGCCAGCAGCGTAGGGGTGGGGGACCTGGCGAACTTC
CASSVGVGDLANF
>TRBV16|NA|TRBJ1-5|TRBD1
TGTGCCAGCAGCCATTCCTTTGGGACAGGGCCCAATCAGCCCCAGCATTTT
CASSHSFGTGPNQPQHF
>TRBV6-2/TRBV6-3|few|TRBJ2-7|TRBD2
TGTGCCAGCAGCCTCAGCGGGGGTAATACCGTGTACTTC
CASSLSGGNTVYF
>TRBV6-5|NA|TRBJ2-7|NA
TGTGCCAGCAGTTACTCGAGCAGGGTCTACGAGCAGTACTTC
CASSYSSRVYEQYF
>TRBV6-2/TRBV6-3|NA|TRBJ2-1|TRBD1
TGTGCCAGCAGTGCCTGGGGACAGGGGTTCAATGAGCAGTTCTTC
CASSAWGQGFNEQFF
>TRBV15|NA|TRBJ1-4|NA
TGTGCCACCAGCACCGGACAGAATGAAAAACTGTTTTTT
CATSTGQNEKLFF
>TRBV11-2|NA|TRBJ2-1|NA
TGTGCCAGCACCCCCCAGTCGGGAACCTACAATGAGCAGTTCTTC
CASTPQSGTYNEQFF
>TRBV30|NA|TRBJ1-2|TRBD1
TGTGCCAAAATAGAGACAGGACAGGGCACTGGCTACACCTTC
CAKIETGQGTGYTF
>TRBV5-1|NA|TRBJ2-7|NA
TGCGCCAGCAGCTTGGCCGGGGCGCTCTCCTACGAGCAGTACTTC
CASSLAGALSYEQYF
>TRBV28|NA|TRBJ1-4|NA
TGTGCCAGCAGTTTAATCAGGGGAGAAGAAAAACTGTTTTTT
CASSLIRGEEKLFF
>TRBV27|once|TRBJ1-2|TRBD1
TGTGCCAGCAGTTGGGGGACAGGGGGTATGGGTGGCTACACCTTC
CASSWGTGGMGGYTF
>TRBV4-1|NA|TRBJ1-3|NA
TGCGCCAGCAGCCCTATAGAAGGGGTTAGATCAGGAAACACCATATATTTT
CASSPIEGVRSGNTIYF
>TRBV18|NA|TRBJ2-5|NA
TGTGCCAGCTCAACGGGGACCCAGTACTTC
CASSTGTQYF
>TRBV5-8|NA|TRBJ1-1|NA
TGTGCCAGCAGCATCTCGGGGGCTCTCACTGAAGCTTTCTTT
CASSISGALTEAFF
>TRBV6-5|NA|TRBJ1-3|NA
TGTGCCACCGTGAGATCCTCTGGAAACACCATATATTTT
CATVRSSGNTIYF